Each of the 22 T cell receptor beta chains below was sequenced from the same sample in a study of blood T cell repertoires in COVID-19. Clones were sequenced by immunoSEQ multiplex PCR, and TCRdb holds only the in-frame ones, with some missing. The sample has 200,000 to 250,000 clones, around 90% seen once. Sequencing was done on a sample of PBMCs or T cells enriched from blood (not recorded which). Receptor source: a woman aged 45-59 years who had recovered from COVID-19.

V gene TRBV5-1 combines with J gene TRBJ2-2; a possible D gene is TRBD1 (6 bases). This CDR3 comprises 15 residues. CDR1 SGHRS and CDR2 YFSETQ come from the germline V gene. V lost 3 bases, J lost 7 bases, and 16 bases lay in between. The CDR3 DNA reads TGCGCCAGCAGCTCCCTCAGGGGCGCCGACGGGGAGCTGTTTTTT. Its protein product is CASSSLRGADGELFF.

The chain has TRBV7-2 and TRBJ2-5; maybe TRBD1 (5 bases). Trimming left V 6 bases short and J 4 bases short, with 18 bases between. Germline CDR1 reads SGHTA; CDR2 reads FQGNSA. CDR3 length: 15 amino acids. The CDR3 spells CASSPQDTVGETQYF. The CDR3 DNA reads TGTGCCAGCAGTCCCCAGGACACGGTCGGAGAGACCCAGTACTTC.

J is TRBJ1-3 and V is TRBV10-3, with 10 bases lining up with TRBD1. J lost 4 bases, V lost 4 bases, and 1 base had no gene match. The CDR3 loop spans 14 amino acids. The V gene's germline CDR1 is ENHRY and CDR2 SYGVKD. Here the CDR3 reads CAISGQGAGNTIYF. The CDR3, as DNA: TGTGCCATCAGTGGACAGGGGGCCGGAAACACCATATATTTT.

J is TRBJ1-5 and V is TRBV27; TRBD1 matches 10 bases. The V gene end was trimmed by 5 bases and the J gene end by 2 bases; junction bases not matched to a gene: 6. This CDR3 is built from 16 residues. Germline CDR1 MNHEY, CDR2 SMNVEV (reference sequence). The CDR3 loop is CASSKQGTGGNQPQHF. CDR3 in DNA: TGTGCCAGCAGTAAACAGGGGACAGGGGGCAATCAGCCCCAGCATTTT.

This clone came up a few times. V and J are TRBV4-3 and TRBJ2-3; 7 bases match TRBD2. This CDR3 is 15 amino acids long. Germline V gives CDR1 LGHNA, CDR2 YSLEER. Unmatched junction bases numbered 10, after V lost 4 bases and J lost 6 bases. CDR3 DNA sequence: TGCGCCAGCAGCCGGGGAGGGGAGGCCTGGGATACGCAGTATTTT. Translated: CASSRGGEAWDTQYF.

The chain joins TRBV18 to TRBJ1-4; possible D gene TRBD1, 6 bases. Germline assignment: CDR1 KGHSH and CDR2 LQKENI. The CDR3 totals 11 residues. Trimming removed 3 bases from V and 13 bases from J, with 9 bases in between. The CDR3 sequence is CASSPDSGLFF. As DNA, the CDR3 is TGTGCCAGCTCACCGGACAGTGGACTGTTTTTT.

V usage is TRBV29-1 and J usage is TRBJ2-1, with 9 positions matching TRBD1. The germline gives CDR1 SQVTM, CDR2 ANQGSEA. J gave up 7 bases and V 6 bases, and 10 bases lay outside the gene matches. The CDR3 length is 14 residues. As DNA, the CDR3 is TGCAGCGTCGGGGACCGGGACAGGGTAAATGAGCAGTTCTTC. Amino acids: CSVGDRDRVNEQFF.

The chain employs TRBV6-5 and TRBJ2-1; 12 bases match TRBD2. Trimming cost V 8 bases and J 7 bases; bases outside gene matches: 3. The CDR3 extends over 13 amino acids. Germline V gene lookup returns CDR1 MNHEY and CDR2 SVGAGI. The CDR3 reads CASWTSGINEQFF. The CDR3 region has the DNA TGTGCCAGCTGGACTAGCGGGATAAATGAGCAGTTCTTC.

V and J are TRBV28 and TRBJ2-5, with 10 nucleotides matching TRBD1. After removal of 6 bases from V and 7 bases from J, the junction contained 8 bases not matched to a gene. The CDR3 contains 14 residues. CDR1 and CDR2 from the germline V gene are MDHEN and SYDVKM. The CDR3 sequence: CASRLRQGAGTQYF. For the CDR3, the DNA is TGTGCCAGCAGACTCCGACAGGGGGCGGGGACCCAGTACTTC.

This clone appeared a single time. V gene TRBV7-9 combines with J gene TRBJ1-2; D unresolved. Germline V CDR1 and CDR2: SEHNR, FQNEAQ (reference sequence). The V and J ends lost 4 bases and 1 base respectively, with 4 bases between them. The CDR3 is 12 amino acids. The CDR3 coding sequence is TGTGCCAGCAGCTCCCGTAACTATGGCTACACCTTC. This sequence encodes CASSSRNYGYTF.

CDR3 DNA sequence: TGTGCCAGCTTCAGGAACCAAGAGACCCAGTACTTC. Protein sequence: CASFRNQETQYF. This chain links TRBV28 with TRBJ2-5; no clear D gene. Trimming pared 8 bases from V and 0 bases from J, leaving 7 bases between. CDR1 MDHEN and CDR2 SYDVKM come from the germline V gene. CDR3 length: 12 amino acids.

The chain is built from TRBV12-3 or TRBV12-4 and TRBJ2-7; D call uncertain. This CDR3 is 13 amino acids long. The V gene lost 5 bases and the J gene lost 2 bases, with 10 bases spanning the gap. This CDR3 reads CASSTDPTYEQYF. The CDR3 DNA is TGTGCCAGCAGTACAGATCCAACCTACGAGCAGTACTTC.

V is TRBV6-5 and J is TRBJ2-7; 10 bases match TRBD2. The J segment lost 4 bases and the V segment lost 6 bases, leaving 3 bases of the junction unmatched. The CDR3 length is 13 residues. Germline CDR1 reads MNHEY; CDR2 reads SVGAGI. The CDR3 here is CASRSSGSYEQYF. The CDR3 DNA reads TGTGCCAGCAGATCTAGCGGGAGTTACGAGCAGTACTTC.

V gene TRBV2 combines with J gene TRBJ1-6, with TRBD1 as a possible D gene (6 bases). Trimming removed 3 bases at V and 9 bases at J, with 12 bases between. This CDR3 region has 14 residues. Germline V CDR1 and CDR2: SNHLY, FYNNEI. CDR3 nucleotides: TGTGCCAGCAGTGATCAGGGGTTTCCTTCACCCCTCCACTTT. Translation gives CASSDQGFPSPLHF.

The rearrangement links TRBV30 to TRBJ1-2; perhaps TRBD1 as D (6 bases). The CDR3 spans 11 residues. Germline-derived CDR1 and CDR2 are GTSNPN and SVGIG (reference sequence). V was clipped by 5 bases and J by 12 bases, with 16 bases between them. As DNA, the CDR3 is TGTGCCTGGGGGAGACAGGTTAGCCACACCTTC. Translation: CAWGRQVSHTF.

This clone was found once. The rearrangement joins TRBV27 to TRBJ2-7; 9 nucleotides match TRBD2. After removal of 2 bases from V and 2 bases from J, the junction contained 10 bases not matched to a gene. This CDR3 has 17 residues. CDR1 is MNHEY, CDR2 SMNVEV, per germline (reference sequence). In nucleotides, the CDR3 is TGTGCCAGCAGTTTAATCGACACTAGCGGGCTTACCTACGAGCAGTACTTC. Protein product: CASSLIDTSGLTYEQYF.

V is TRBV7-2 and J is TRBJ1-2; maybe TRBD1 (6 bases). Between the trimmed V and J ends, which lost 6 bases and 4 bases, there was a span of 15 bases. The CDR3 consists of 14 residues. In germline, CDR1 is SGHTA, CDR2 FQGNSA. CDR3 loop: CASREQGSLYGYTF. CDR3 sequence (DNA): TGTGCCAGCAGGGAACAGGGATCCCTCTATGGCTACACCTTC.

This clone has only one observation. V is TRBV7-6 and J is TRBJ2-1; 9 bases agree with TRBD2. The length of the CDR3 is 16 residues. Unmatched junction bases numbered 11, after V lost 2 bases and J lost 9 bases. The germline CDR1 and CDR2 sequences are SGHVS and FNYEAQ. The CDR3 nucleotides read TGTGCCAGCAGCTTAACGGGGACTAGCCCAACCATTGAGCAGTTCTTC. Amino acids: CASSLTGTSPTIEQFF.

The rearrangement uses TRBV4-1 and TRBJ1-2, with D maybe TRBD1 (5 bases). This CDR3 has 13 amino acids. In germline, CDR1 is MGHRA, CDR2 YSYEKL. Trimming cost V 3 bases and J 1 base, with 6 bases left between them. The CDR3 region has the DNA TGCGCCAGCAGCCAGGGGCGTAACTATGGCTACACCTTC. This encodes CASSQGRNYGYTF.

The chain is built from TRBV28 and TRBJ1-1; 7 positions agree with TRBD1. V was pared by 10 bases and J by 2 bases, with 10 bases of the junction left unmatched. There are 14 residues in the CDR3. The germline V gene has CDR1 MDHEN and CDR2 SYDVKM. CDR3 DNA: TGTGCCACCGTACGAACAGGGGCCAACACTGAAGCTTTCTTT. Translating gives CATVRTGANTEAFF.

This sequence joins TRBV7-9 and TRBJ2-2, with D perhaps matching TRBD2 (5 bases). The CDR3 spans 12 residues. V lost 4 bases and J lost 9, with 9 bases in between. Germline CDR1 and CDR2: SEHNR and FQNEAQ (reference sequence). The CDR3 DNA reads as TGTGCCAGCAGCTCCGCCGGGAGGGAGCTGTTTTTT. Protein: CASSSAGRELFF. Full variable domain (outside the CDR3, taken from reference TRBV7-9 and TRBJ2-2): DTGVSQNPRHKITKRGQNVTFRCDPISEHNRLYWYRQTLGQGPEFLTYFQNEAQLEKSRLLSDRFSAERPKGSFSTLEIQRTEQGDSAMYLCASSSAGRELFFGEGSRLTVL.

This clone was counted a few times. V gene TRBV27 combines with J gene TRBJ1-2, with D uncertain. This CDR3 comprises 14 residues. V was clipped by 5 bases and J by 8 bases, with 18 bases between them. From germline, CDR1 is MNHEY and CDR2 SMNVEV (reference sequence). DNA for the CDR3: TGTGCCAGCAGTCAACGACGGGAAGGTCGGGGCTACACCTTC. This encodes CASSQRREGRGYTF.